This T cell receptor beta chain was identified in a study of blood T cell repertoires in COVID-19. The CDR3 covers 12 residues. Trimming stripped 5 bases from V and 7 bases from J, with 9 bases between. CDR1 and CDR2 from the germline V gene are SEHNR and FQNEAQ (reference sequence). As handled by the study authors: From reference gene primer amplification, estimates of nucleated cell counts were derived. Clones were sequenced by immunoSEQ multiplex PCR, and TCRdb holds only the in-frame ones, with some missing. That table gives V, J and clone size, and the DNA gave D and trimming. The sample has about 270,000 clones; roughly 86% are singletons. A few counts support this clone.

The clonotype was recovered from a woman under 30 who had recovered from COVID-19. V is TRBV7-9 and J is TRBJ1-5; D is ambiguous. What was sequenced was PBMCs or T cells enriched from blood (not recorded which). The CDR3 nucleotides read TGTGCCAGCAGCCCCGGGGAGCAGCCCCAGCATTTT. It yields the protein CASSPGEQPQHF.